These T cell receptor beta chains were read from a single sample in a study of T cells in Graves' hyperthyroidism and ophthalmopathy. TCRdb re-analysed the multiplex PCR reads in MiXCR, keeping a single row per CDR3 protein. This table has some 650,000 distinct CDR3 sequences, around 16% appearing once. Source material: blood. These receptors came from a middle-aged woman with Graves' ophthalmopathy. Both conserved end residues are part of each CDR3. D genes are given only for firm matches. Only some rows state a clone size, as once, few, many or a class for expanded clones.

CDR3 length: 15; clone size: many; V gene: TRBV18; J gene: TRBJ2-5; D gene: TRBD2; CDR3 protein: CASSRGLAGQETQYF; CDR3 DNA: TGTGCCAGCTCCCGGGGACTAGCTGGTCAAGAGACCCAGTACTTC
CDR3 length: 14; clone size: many; V gene: TRBV2; J gene: TRBJ2-2; D gene: -; CDR3 protein: CASSDFPNTGELFF; CDR3 DNA: TGTGCCAGCAGTGATTTCCCGAACACCGGGGAGCTGTTTTTT
CDR3 length: 13; clone size: -; V gene: TRBV7-9; J gene: TRBJ1-2; D gene: -; CDR3 protein: CASGGLPNYGYTF; CDR3 DNA: TGTGCCAGTGGTGGGCTCCCGAACTATGGCTACACCTTC
CDR3 length: 15; clone size: few; V gene: TRBV27; J gene: TRBJ1-6; D gene: -; CDR3 protein: CASSLSGSGPSPLHF; CDR3 DNA: TGTGCCAGCAGTTTATCCGGGTCAGGACCTTCACCCCTCCACTTT
CDR3 length: 13; clone size: many; V gene: TRBV7-3; J gene: TRBJ2-1; D gene: -; CDR3 protein: CASSSGTGNEQFF; CDR3 DNA: TGTGCCAGCAGCTCCGGGACTGGCAATGAGCAGTTCTTC
CDR3 length: 20; clone size: -; V gene: TRBV11-2; J gene: TRBJ1-2; D gene: TRBD1; CDR3 protein: CASSFGVGTGQGFANYGYTF; CDR3 DNA: TGTGCCAGCAGCTTTGGTGTCGGGACGGGACAGGGATTTGCTAACTATGGCTACACCTTC
CDR3 length: 16; clone size: -; V gene: TRBV5-6; J gene: TRBJ2-3; D gene: -; CDR3 protein: CASSLEGGPSPDTQYF; CDR3 DNA: TGTGCCAGCAGCTTGGAGGGGGGACCCAGTCCAGATACGCAGTATTTT
CDR3 length: 19; clone size: -; V gene: TRBV2; J gene: TRBJ2-7; D gene: TRBD1; CDR3 protein: CASSLQLFRGTGNTYEQYF; CDR3 DNA: TGTGCCAGCAGCCTCCAACTCTTCAGGGGGACAGGGAATACCTACGAGCAGTACTTC
CDR3 length: 15; clone size: many; V gene: TRBV6-1; J gene: TRBJ1-1; D gene: -; CDR3 protein: CASSRDRRENTEAFF; CDR3 DNA: TGTGCCAGCAGTCGTGACAGGCGGGAGAACACTGAAGCTTTCTTT
CDR3 length: 19; clone size: -; V gene: TRBV10-1; J gene: TRBJ1-5; D gene: -; CDR3 protein: CASSENGSGRKRNNQPQHF; CDR3 DNA: TGCGCCAGCAGTGAGAACGGATCTGGCAGGAAAAGGAACAATCAGCCCCAGCATTTT
CDR3 length: 18; clone size: many; V gene: TRBV7-2; J gene: TRBJ2-4; D gene: -; CDR3 protein: CASSLASGAALPKNIQYF; CDR3 DNA: TGTGCCAGCAGCTTAGCGAGTGGGGCTGCTCTCCCCAAAAACATTCAGTACTTC
CDR3 length: 13; clone size: few; V gene: TRBV29-1; J gene: TRBJ2-5; D gene: -; CDR3 protein: CSVPAGIGETQYF; CDR3 DNA: TGCAGCGTCCCTGCAGGGATTGGGGAGACCCAGTACTTC
CDR3 length: 16; clone size: many; V gene: TRBV6-1; J gene: TRBJ2-5; D gene: TRBD2; CDR3 protein: CASSHLAGEDQETQYF; CDR3 DNA: TGTGCCAGCAGTCACCTAGCGGGAGAGGACCAAGAGACCCAGTACTTC